These 20 T cell receptor beta chains originate from one sample sequenced in a study of blood T cell repertoires in COVID-19 (dated by TCRdb to 2020 to 2022). Receptor libraries were prepared by the immunoSEQ multiplex PCR assay. In TCRdb, the immuneACCESS table is reduced to in-frame sequences with V and J assigned. These tables do not hold every clone; where another copy was compared, an unresolved V gene accounts for under half, and the others remain unexplained. A total of roughly 100,000 clones appear in this sample, 60% to 80% of them only once. The ten largest account for approximately 9.8% of the sample. The sequencing input was peripheral blood. Receptors originate from a man in his sixties with active or convalescent COVID-19.

The chain joins TRBV12-3 or TRBV12-4 to TRBJ2-7; D not resolved. Trimming removed 4 bases at V and 7 bases at J, with 11 bases between. The CDR3 is made up of 12 amino acids. The CDR3 protein is CASSSVRQEQYF. DNA of the CDR3: TGTGCCAGCAGTTCAGTCAGGCAGGAGCAGTACTTC.

The chain joins TRBV11-2 to TRBJ1-6, with D possibly TRBD1 on 6 matching bases. Between the trimmed V and J ends, which lost 1 base and 6 bases, there was a span of 16 bases. Germline V lookup: CDR1 SGHAT, CDR2 FQNNGV. The CDR3 consists of 17 residues. CDR3 sequence (DNA): TGTGCCAGCAGCTTAGTTGGGCAGGGGAGTTCTAATTCACCCCTCCACTTT. Residues: CASSLVGQGSSNSPLHF. Together with reference TRBV11-2 and TRBJ1-6, the CDR3 gives the full variable domain: EAGVAQSPRYKIIEKRQSVAFWCNPISGHATLYWYQQILGQGPKLLIQFQNNGVVDDSQLPKDRFSAERLKGVDSTLKIQPAKLEDSAVYLCASSLVGQGSSNSPLHFGNGTRLTVT.

This clone appeared a single time. The V call is TRBV10-2, the J call TRBJ2-3, with D perhaps TRBD2 (6 bases). This CDR3 spans 15 amino acids. The V end was cut by 0 bases, the J end by 2 bases, with 9 bases between. Germline V gene data show CDR1 as WSHSY and CDR2 as SAAADI. As DNA, the CDR3 is TGCGCCAGCAGTGAGTCGGACTACCTCACAGATACGCAGTATTTT. It translates to CASSESDYLTDTQYF.

The chain uses TRBV7-2 and TRBJ2-1; 13 bases agree with TRBD2. Germline trimming cut 0 bases from V and 10 bases from J; bases unmatched to any gene: 3. From germline, CDR1 is SGHTA and CDR2 FQGNSA. The CDR3 sequence is 15 residues long. The CDR3 nucleotides read TGTGCCAGCAGCTTAGCGGGGACTAGCGGGGCCGAGCAGTTCTTC. It codes for CASSLAGTSGAEQFF.

The chain employs TRBV5-1 and TRBJ2-6, with no clear D. V shed 4 bases and J shed 2 bases, with 4 bases lying between them. Germline V gene lookup returns CDR1 SGHRS and CDR2 YFSETQ. The CDR3 consists of 13 residues. Here the CDR3 reads CASSTTGANVLTF. CDR3 nucleotide sequence: TGCGCCAGCAGCACAACTGGGGCCAACGTCCTGACTTTC.

V usage is TRBV12-3 or TRBV12-4 and J usage is TRBJ2-3; D unresolved. The CDR3 is 10 residues long. The V end lost 5 bases, the J end lost 10 bases, and 7 bases lay between the germline ends. The CDR3 region has the DNA TGTGCCAGCAGTCGGTCGGCGCAGTATTTT. It translates to CASSRSAQYF.

The V and J genes are TRBV5-6 and TRBJ2-7; tentative D call: TRBD2 (6 bases). The CDR3 is 15 amino acids. Germline V lookup: CDR1 SGHDT, CDR2 YYEEEE. Trimming took off 4 bases at V and 2 bases at J, with 16 bases between the two ends. The DNA of the CDR3 is TGTGCCAGCAGCCCCAGGGACGGGAGAGCCTACGAGCAGTACTTC. Translating it yields CASSPRDGRAYEQYF.

This clone was seen just once. CDR3 nucleotide sequence: TGTGCCAGCAGCGCTAGCGGGAGGGCCGTCAATGAGCAGTTCTTC. As protein: CASSASGRAVNEQFF. The chain joins TRBV7-6 to TRBJ2-1, with 12 bases aligning to TRBD2. Losses at the gene ends were 5 bases for V and 6 bases for J; bases not matched to a gene: 5. From germline, CDR1 is SGHVS and CDR2 FNYEAQ. CDR3 length equals 15 residues.

This clone has a handful of counts. V usage is TRBV4-3 and J usage is TRBJ2-3; 11 positions match TRBD2. The V and J ends lost 3 bases and 6 bases, in that order; junction bases with no gene match: 5. The germline CDR1 and CDR2 sequences are LGHNA and YSLEER. This CDR3 comprises 15 residues. This CDR3 reads CASSHGLAGGDTQYF. The CDR3 region has the DNA TGCGCCAGCAGCCACGGACTAGCGGGCGGGGATACGCAGTATTTT.

The chain links TRBV18 to TRBJ2-1; 8 bases line up with TRBD1. This CDR3 is 15 amino acids long. Germline-derived CDR1 and CDR2 are KGHSH and LQKENI. The ends lost 3 bases at V and 6 bases at J; junction bases unmatched: 7. Here the CDR3 reads CASSPPGTGSNEQFF. CDR3 nucleotides: TGTGCCAGCTCACCCCCCGGGACAGGTAGCAATGAGCAGTTCTTC.

The V and J genes are TRBV2 and TRBJ1-6, with 7 bases aligning to TRBD1. The CDR3 loop spans 14 amino acids. With V trimmed by 6 bases and J by 8 bases, 7 bases remained unmatched. The V gene's germline CDR1 is SNHLY and CDR2 FYNNEI. CDR3: CASRPTGIDSPLHF. DNA for the CDR3: TGTGCCAGCAGGCCGACAGGGATCGATTCACCCCTCCACTTT.

The genes are TRBV6-2 or TRBV6-3 and TRBJ1-1, with D uncertain. CDR1 is MNHEY, CDR2 SVGEGT, per germline. CDR3 length: 15 amino acids. Trimming stripped 2 bases from V and 1 base from J, with 11 bases between. Here the CDR3 reads CASSYRRSGNTEAFF. DNA for the CDR3: TGTGCCAGCAGTTACCGTCGATCCGGGAACACTGAAGCTTTCTTT.

This chain joins TRBV7-8 and TRBJ2-3; TRBD2 matches 13 bases. This CDR3 has 18 amino acids. V lost 5 bases and J lost 0; bases outside the gene matches: 8. Germline V gives CDR1 SGHVS, CDR2 FQNEAQ. CDR3 in amino acids: CASSDLGTSGVSTDTQYF. In nucleotides, the CDR3 is TGTGCCAGCAGCGACCTGGGGACTAGCGGGGTTAGCACAGATACGCAGTATTTT.

The chain couples TRBV11-2 to TRBJ2-1, with TRBD2 matching over 11 bases. Germline CDR1 and CDR2: SGHAT and FQNNGV. This CDR3 contains 16 residues. The J segment lost 7 bases and the V segment lost 3 bases, leaving 8 bases of the junction unmatched. CDR3 sequence reads: CASSLLLAGAWNEQFF. CDR3 DNA: TGTGCCAGCAGCTTGTTACTAGCGGGAGCATGGAATGAGCAGTTCTTC.

The rearrangement links TRBV27 to TRBJ2-1; TRBD2 agrees at 11 bases. The CDR3 covers 15 residues. Trimming at V came to 8 bases and at J to 10 bases, leaving 13 bases not matched to a gene. CDR1 is MNHEY, CDR2 SMNVEV, per germline (reference sequence). CDR3 amino acids: CASGSPGLAVLEQFF. The CDR3 DNA sequence: TGTGCCAGCGGCTCACCGGGACTAGCGGTACTCGAGCAGTTCTTC.

Concerning this clone: Other nucleotide sequences in the sample specify the same CDR3. The genes are TRBV3-1 (or the pseudogene TRBV3-2) and TRBJ2-3, with D possibly TRBD2 on 5 matching bases. The CDR3 spans 15 residues. Germline V gene lookup returns CDR1 LGHDT and CDR2 YNNKEL (reference sequence). The V end lost 3 bases, the J end lost 0 bases, and 10 bases lay between the germline ends. The DNA for the CDR3 is TGTGCCAGCAGCCAGGTCGGCGGGAGCACAGATACGCAGTATTTT. Encoded protein: CASSQVGGSTDTQYF.

The CDR3 nucleotides are TGCGCCAGCAGCCCGACAGGGGGAGATGAAAAACTGTTTTTT. Amino acid sequence: CASSPTGGDEKLFF. The rearrangement joins TRBV5-1 to TRBJ1-4; 9 nucleotides agree with TRBD1. The CDR3 covers 14 residues. Germline assignment: CDR1 SGHRS and CDR2 YFSETQ. After removal of 4 bases from V and 6 bases from J, the junction contained 4 bases not matched to a gene.

The chain recombines TRBV6-5 with TRBJ2-2; no reliable D call. CDR1 and CDR2 from the germline V gene are MNHEY and SVGAGI. The V end was cut by 2 bases, the J end by 6 bases, with 10 bases between. This CDR3 spans 14 amino acids. CDR3: CASSYPTRSGELFF. For the CDR3, the DNA is TGTGCCAGCAGTTACCCGACGAGGTCCGGGGAGCTGTTTTTT.

CDR3 sequence: CATSKGQPNEKLFF. CDR3 DNA sequence: TGTGCCACCAGCAAGGGACAGCCTAATGAAAAACTGTTTTTT. This rearrangement joins TRBV15 to TRBJ1-4; 7 positions match TRBD1. V was pared by 4 bases and J by 3 bases, with 2 bases of the junction left unmatched. Germline V gene lookup returns CDR1 LNHNV and CDR2 YYDKDF (reference sequence). CDR3 size: 14 residues.

V usage is TRBV7-6 and J usage is TRBJ2-7; 7 positions match TRBD1. The trim removed 4 bases at V and 6 bases at J, leaving 6 bases unmatched. Looked up from germline, CDR1 is SGHVS and CDR2 is FNYEAQ. CDR3 length equals 13 residues. This CDR3 reads CASSSLDRAEQYF. The CDR3 coding sequence is TGTGCCAGCAGCTCCCTAGACAGGGCCGAGCAGTACTTC.